These 21 T cell receptor beta chains came from one sample sequenced in a study of T cells after posttransplantation cyclophosphamide. TCRdb's table, derived via immunoSEQ multiplex PCR, lists solely in-frame clones and lacks some. The sample contains 15,000 to 20,000 clones, around 91% of which appear only once. Busulfan-fludarabine conditioning, marrow transplant, and cyclophosphamide on days +3 and +4 were administered. Specimen: CD4+ T cells sorted from blood, collected after allogeneic stem cell transplant with posttransplant cyclophosphamide. The receptors were sampled from a male patient aged 55-69 years who received an allogeneic stem cell transplant from a related donor and was CMV-positive. Some T cells may possibly be graft donor cells.

V usage is TRBV7-3 and J usage is TRBJ2-5; D remains unclear. The J call may be incorrect, as the DNA end agrees better with TRBJ2-7. CDR3 length equals 14 residues. Germline CDR1 SGHTA, CDR2 FQGTGA. CDR3 region: CASSSPQVPYEQYF. In DNA form, the CDR3 reads TGTGCCAGCAGCTCGCCCCAGGTCCCCTACGAGCAGTACTTC.

The V call is TRBV2, the J call TRBJ1-2, with D unclear. The CDR3 has 14 residues. Germline values: CDR1 SNHLY, CDR2 FYNNEI. Trimming stripped 1 base from V and 0 bases from J, with 6 bases between. CDR3 nucleotide sequence: TGTGCCAGCAGTGAAGGGCAGGCTAACTATGGCTACACCTTC. This codes for CASSEGQANYGYTF.

This clone was recorded only once. This sequence joins TRBV19 and TRBJ1-1, with 8 bases matching TRBD1. The germline gives CDR1 LNHDA, CDR2 SQIVND (reference sequence). This CDR3 spans 18 amino acids. The junction had 15 bases not matched to a gene; V was cut back by 5 bases and J by 1 base. CDR3 residues: CASSASPSFGTGNTEAFF. The CDR3 nucleotides read TGTGCCAGTAGTGCCTCCCCGTCCTTCGGGACAGGGAACACTGAAGCTTTCTTT.

V gene TRBV4-1 combines with J gene TRBJ1-4; maybe TRBD1 (6 bases). This CDR3 comprises 13 residues. Germline V gene lookup returns CDR1 MGHRA and CDR2 YSYEKL. V lost 1 base and J 7 bases, leaving 7 bases between the germline ends. The CDR3 protein is CASSQVRGEKLFF. The DNA for the CDR3 is TGCGCCAGCAGCCAAGTCAGGGGTGAAAAACTGTTTTTT.

This chain uses TRBV9 with TRBJ1-5, with a weak D call TRBD1 (6 bases). The ends were cut back, 0 bases at V and 7 bases at J, with 14 bases in the middle. CDR3 size: 15 residues. The germline V gene has CDR1 SGDLS and CDR2 YYNGEE. The CDR3 region is CASSVGDTRWQPQHF. CDR3 bases: TGTGCCAGCAGCGTAGGGGACACCCGGTGGCAGCCCCAGCATTTT.

This chain joins TRBV11-2 and TRBJ2-7, with 8 bases fitting TRBD1. Germline lookup yields CDR1 SGHAT and CDR2 FQNNGV. Losses at the gene ends were 5 bases for V and 3 bases for J; bases not matched to a gene: 9. CDR3 length: 15 residues. CDR3 sequence reads: CASSLRDRIYYEQYF. The CDR3 DNA sequence: TGTGCCAGCAGCCTCCGGGACAGGATTTACTACGAGCAGTACTTC.

This clone was counted a few times. The rearrangement uses TRBV19 and TRBJ1-1; D gene unclear. Between the trimmed V and J ends, which lost 5 bases and 4 bases, there was a span of 11 bases. CDR1 is LNHDA, CDR2 SQIVND, per germline (reference sequence). The CDR3 sequence is 13 residues long. CDR3 residues: CASSVAEGTEAFF. As DNA, the CDR3 is TGTGCCAGTAGTGTTGCGGAGGGCACTGAAGCTTTCTTT.

The J gene is TRBJ2-4, the V gene TRBV7-8; D is uncertain. The CDR3 is 12 amino acids. CDR1 is SGHVS, CDR2 FQNEAQ, per germline. V was clipped by 8 bases and J by 5 bases, with 10 bases between them. In nucleotides, the CDR3 is TGTGCCAGCCAAGAGAACGAAAACATTCAGTACTTC. This codes for CASQENENIQYF.

This clone was counted once. The chain is built from TRBV10-3 and TRBJ2-3; D is possibly TRBD2 (6 bases). The length of the CDR3 is 15 residues. CDR1 and CDR2 from the germline V gene are ENHRY and SYGVKD. Between the trimmed V and J ends, which lost 3 bases and 2 bases, there was a span of 12 bases. This chain's CDR3 is CAISDLRGLTDTQYF. The CDR3 nucleotides read TGTGCCATCAGTGATTTGCGGGGACTCACAGATACGCAGTATTTT.

V and J are TRBV27 and TRBJ1-5, with 9 nucleotides matching TRBD1. The germline V gene encodes CDR1 MNHEY and CDR2 SMNVEV (reference sequence). V lost 5 bases and J lost 3; bases outside the gene matches: 5. The CDR3 runs 15 residues. The CDR3 coding sequence is TGTGCCAGCAGTCAGGACAGGGGTGTCAATCAGCCCCAGCATTTT. Translated, it gives CASSQDRGVNQPQHF.

The chain links TRBV9 to TRBJ2-5; 7 bases line up with TRBD2. Germline V gene sequence: CDR1 SGDLS, CDR2 YYNGEE. The V gene end was trimmed by 4 bases and the J gene end by 1 base; junction bases not matched to a gene: 4. The CDR3 contains 14 residues. This chain's CDR3 is CASSSGGSQETQYF. The CDR3 DNA follows: TGTGCCAGCAGCTCGGGAGGTTCCCAAGAGACCCAGTACTTC. Combining the CDR3 with reference TRBV9 and TRBJ2-5 gives the whole variable domain DSGVTQTPKHLITATGQRVTLRCSPRSGDLSVYWYQQSLDQGLQFLIQYYNGEERAKGNILERFSAQQFPDLHSELNLSSLELGDSALYFCASSSGGSQETQYFGPGTRLLVL.

CDR3 protein: CASSFNPGINEQFF. In DNA, the CDR3 is TGTGCCAGCAGCTTTAACCCAGGGATCAATGAGCAGTTCTTC. V gene TRBV7-9 combines with J gene TRBJ2-1; a possible D gene is TRBD1 (5 bases). V was pared by 3 bases and J by 6 bases, with 12 bases between. CDR3 length equals 14 residues. Per the germline V gene, CDR1 is SEHNR and CDR2 is FQNEAQ (reference sequence).

This clone was seen a few times. The J gene is TRBJ1-4, the V gene TRBV4-3; perhaps TRBD1 as D (6 bases). Per germline, CDR1 LGHNA and CDR2 YSLEER. CDR3 length: 14 residues. V shed 5 bases and J shed 10 bases, with 17 bases lying between them. The chain's CDR3 is CASSERGASGKLFF. In DNA form, the CDR3 reads TGCGCCAGCAGCGAACGGGGGGCGAGTGGAAAACTGTTTTTT.

This clone was seen a single time. CDR3 in amino acids: CASSARDRALYGYTF. CDR3 sequence (DNA): TGTGCCAGCAGTGCCCGGGACAGGGCCCTCTATGGCTACACCTTC. This rearrangement joins TRBV28 to TRBJ1-2; 9 bases are shared with TRBD1. Trimming took 5 bases from V and 4 from J; bases not matched to a gene: 8. The CDR3 is 15 amino acids. Germline loops: CDR1 MDHEN, CDR2 SYDVKM.

The chain uses TRBV27 and TRBJ1-2, with 12 bases aligning to TRBD1. This CDR3 contains 14 residues. The ends lost 2 bases at V and 8 bases at J; junction bases unmatched: 3. Germline CDR1 MNHEY, CDR2 SMNVEV (reference sequence). CDR3 bases: TGTGCCAGCAGTTTAGGGGACAGGGGGCAAGGCTACACCTTC. This sequence encodes CASSLGDRGQGYTF.

V and J are TRBV7-2 and TRBJ2-7; possibly TRBD2 for D (6 bases). Trimming removed 6 bases from V and 3 bases from J, with 15 bases in between. CDR3 length: 14 amino acids. Germline loops: CDR1 SGHTA, CDR2 FQGNSA. This CDR3 is CASRRDGGFYEQYF. The CDR3 DNA is TGTGCCAGCAGGCGGGACGGGGGTTTCTACGAGCAGTACTTC.

J is TRBJ1-2 and V is TRBV29-1; 8 bases match TRBD1. Germline CDR1 reads SQVTM; CDR2 reads ANQGSEA. V shed 2 bases and J 8 bases; nucleotides not matched to a gene: 16. The CDR3 length is 16 residues. In DNA form, the CDR3 reads TGCAGCGTTGAAAGATCCAGGGGGCAGGGTATTGGGGGCTACACCTTC. It specifies CSVERSRGQGIGGYTF.

The chain combines TRBV27 with TRBJ2-2, with TRBD2 matching 13 bases. Unmatched junction bases numbered 7, after V lost 6 bases and J lost 3 bases. CDR3 length: 17 residues. Germline values: CDR1 MNHEY, CDR2 SMNVEV (reference sequence). CDR3 loop: CASSRTSGGADTGELFF. Here the CDR3 DNA reads TGTGCCAGCAGCCGAACTAGCGGGGGGGCCGACACCGGGGAGCTGTTTTTT.

The rearrangement links TRBV30 to TRBJ1-1, with D unclear. Trimming removed 8 bases at V and 0 bases at J, with 31 bases between. CDR1 is GTSNPN and CDR2 is SVGIG in the germline V gene (reference sequence). The CDR3 length is 19 residues. CDR3 amino acids: CAHGKRVEDGEPMNTEAFF. Written as DNA, the CDR3 is TGTGCCCATGGAAAGCGGGTTGAGGACGGCGAACCGATGAACACTGAAGCTTTCTTT.

The chain links TRBV6-5 to TRBJ2-3, with D perhaps matching TRBD2 (7 bases). Trimming took off 0 bases at V and 6 bases at J, with 16 bases between the two ends. Looked up from germline, CDR1 is MNHEY and CDR2 is SVGAGI. The CDR3 runs 16 residues. The CDR3 region is CASSYSGGGTGDTQYF. The CDR3, as DNA: TGTGCCAGCAGTTACTCGGGCGGGGGAACAGGGGATACGCAGTATTTT.

The rearrangement joins TRBV4-2 to TRBJ1-2; tentatively, D is TRBD1 (5 bases). Germline CDR1 reads LGHNA; CDR2 reads YNFKEQ. There are 15 residues in the CDR3. Trimming shortened V by 0 bases and J by 4 bases, and 12 bases separated the two germline ends. The CDR3 reads CASSQDRGSVYGYTF. DNA for the CDR3: TGTGCCAGCAGCCAAGATAGGGGTTCCGTCTATGGCTACACCTTC.